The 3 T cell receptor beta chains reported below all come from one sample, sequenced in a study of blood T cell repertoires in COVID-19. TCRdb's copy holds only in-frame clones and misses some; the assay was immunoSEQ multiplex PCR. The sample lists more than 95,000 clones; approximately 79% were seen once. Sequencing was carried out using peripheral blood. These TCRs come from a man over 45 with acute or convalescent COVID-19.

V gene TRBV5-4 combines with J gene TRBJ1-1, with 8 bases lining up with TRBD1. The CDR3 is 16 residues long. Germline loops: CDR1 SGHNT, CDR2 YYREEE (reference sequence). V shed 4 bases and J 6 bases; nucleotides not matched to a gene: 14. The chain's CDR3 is CASSTGQGSITAEAFF. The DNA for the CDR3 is TGTGCCAGCAGCACCGGACAGGGAAGTATAACAGCTGAAGCTTTCTTT.

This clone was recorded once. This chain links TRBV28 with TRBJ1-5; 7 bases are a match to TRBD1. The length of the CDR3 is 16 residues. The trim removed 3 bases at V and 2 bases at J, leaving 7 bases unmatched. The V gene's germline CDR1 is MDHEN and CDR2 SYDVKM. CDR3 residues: CASSFQGEYGNQPQHF. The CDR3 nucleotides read TGTGCCAGCAGTTTTCAGGGGGAGTATGGCAATCAGCCCCAGCATTTT. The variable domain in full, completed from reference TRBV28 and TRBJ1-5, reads DVKVTQSSRYLVKRTGEKVFLECVQDMDHENMFWYRQDPGLGLRLIYFSYDVKMKEKGDIPEGYSVSREKKERFSLILESASTNQTSMYLCASSFQGEYGNQPQHFGDGTRLSIL.

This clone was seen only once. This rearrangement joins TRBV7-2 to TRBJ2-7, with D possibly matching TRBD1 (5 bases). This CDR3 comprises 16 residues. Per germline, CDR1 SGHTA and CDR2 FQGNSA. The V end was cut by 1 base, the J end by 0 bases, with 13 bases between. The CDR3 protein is CASSLGGNPSSYEQYF. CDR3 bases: TGTGCCAGCAGCTTAGGGGGCAACCCGAGCTCCTACGAGCAGTACTTC.